This passage covers 8 T cell receptor beta chains from one sample sequenced in a study of shared clonotypes between healthy human individuals. Clones were sequenced by immunoSEQ multiplex PCR, and TCRdb holds only the in-frame ones, with some missing. Counted here are approximately 2.1 million clones, 90% to 95% occurring once; the ten biggest clones make up 0.35% to 0.45%. The sample taken for sequencing was naive CD4+ T cells from PBMCs. Subset noted: CD45RA+ positively selected. The receptors were sampled from a man between 18 and 29 years old in good health. Some clones in this sample may be carry-over from other donors' samples.

V usage is TRBV5-1 and J usage is TRBJ2-7; TRBD2 agrees at 9 bases. This CDR3 is 14 amino acids long. Unmatched junction bases numbered 5, after V lost 1 base and J lost 6 bases. Germline V gene lookup returns CDR1 SGHRS and CDR2 YFSETQ. CDR3 in DNA: TGCGCCAGCAGCTTGTCTAGCGGGATAGGCGAGCAGTACTTC. Its protein product is CASSLSSGIGEQYF.

The chain combines TRBV30 with TRBJ2-7; D gene unclear. Germline CDR1 is GTSNPN and CDR2 is SVGIG (reference sequence). There are 14 residues in the CDR3. The V end lost 0 bases, the J end lost 7 bases, and 16 bases lay between the germline ends. The CDR3, as DNA: TGTGCCTGGAGTGTACAGTCAGTCCCGCCAGAGCAGTACTTC. Translating gives CAWSVQSVPPEQYF. Looking up the rest from reference TRBV30 and TRBJ2-7 gives the full variable domain: SQTIHQWPATLVQPVGSPLSLECTVEGTSNPNLYWYRQAAGRGLQLLFYSVGIGQISSEVPQNLSASRPQDRQFILSSKKLLLSDSGFYLCAWSVQSVPPEQYFGPGTRLTVT.

V is TRBV5-1 and J is TRBJ2-6; D may match TRBD1 or TRBD2 (5 bases each). Trimming removed 0 bases at V and 1 base at J, with 17 bases between. This CDR3 spans 19 amino acids. Per germline, CDR1 SGHRS and CDR2 YFSETQ. DNA of the CDR3: TGCGCCAGCAGCTTGGTCTCCGGGACGACGGCATCTGGGGCCAACGTCCTGACTTTC. Its protein product is CASSLVSGTTASGANVLTF. Full variable domain (missing parts from reference TRBV5-1 and TRBJ2-6): KAGVTQTPRYLIKTRGQQVTLSCSPISGHRSVSWYQQTPGQGLQFLFEYFSETQRNKGNFPGRFSGRQFSNSRSEMNVSTLELGDSALYLCASSLVSGTTASGANVLTFGAGSRLTVL.

This clone appeared once. The chain uses TRBV30 and TRBJ2-7; 9 bases align to TRBD1. V gave up 3 bases and J gave up 7 bases; unmatched junction bases: 4. Per germline, CDR1 GTSNPN and CDR2 SVGIG (reference sequence). The CDR3 runs 12 residues. Written as DNA, the CDR3 is TGTGCCTGGAGCTGGACAGGGGCTGAGCAGTACTTC. Translated, it gives CAWSWTGAEQYF. The full variable domain, completed using reference TRBV30 and TRBJ2-7, is SQTIHQWPATLVQPVGSPLSLECTVEGTSNPNLYWYRQAAGRGLQLLFYSVGIGQISSEVPQNLSASRPQDRQFILSSKKLLLSDSGFYLCAWSWTGAEQYFGPGTRLTVT.

This chain joins TRBV4-1 and TRBJ2-1; 10 nucleotides agree with TRBD2. V lost 4 bases, J lost 0 bases, and 6 bases stayed unmatched. The CDR3 totals 17 residues. In germline, CDR1 is MGHRA, CDR2 YSYEKL. In DNA, the CDR3 is TGCGCCAGCAGCCTCCGGTCTAGCGGGAGCTCCTACAATGAGCAGTTCTTC. It codes for CASSLRSSGSSYNEQFF.

This sequence joins TRBV9 and TRBJ1-1; no clear D. V was clipped by 0 bases and J by 10 bases, with 13 bases between them. The CDR3 runs 13 residues. Germline V gene data show CDR1 as SGDLS and CDR2 as YYNGEE. The DNA for the CDR3 is TGTGCCAGCAGCGTAGATCCCCGCGGCGGAGCTTTCTTT. As protein: CASSVDPRGGAFF.

Points on this clone: Distinct nucleotide sequences in the sample also encode this CDR3. The chain is built from TRBV2 and TRBJ2-1; 8 nucleotides line up with TRBD2. The CDR3 runs 13 residues. Per germline, CDR1 SNHLY and CDR2 FYNNEI. With V trimmed by 6 bases and J by 3 bases, 1 base remained unmatched. The chain's CDR3 is CASRSGSYNEQFF. The CDR3 DNA sequence: TGTGCCAGCAGGAGCGGGAGCTACAATGAGCAGTTCTTC. Filled out from reference TRBV2 and TRBJ2-1, the complete variable domain reads EPEVTQTPSHQVTQMGQEVILRCVPISNHLYFYWYRQILGQKVEFLVSFYNNEISEKSEIFDDQFSVERPDGSNFTLKIRSTKLEDSAMYFCASRSGSYNEQFFGPGTRLTVL.

The rearrangement uses TRBV10-1 and TRBJ1-1; no reliable D call. CDR3 size: 14 residues. V shed 1 base and J shed 1 base, with 7 bases lying between them. The V gene's germline CDR1 is WNHNN and CDR2 SYGVQD (reference sequence). The DNA for the CDR3 is TGCGCCAGCAGTGAGTTGGGCACGAACACTGAAGCTTTCTTT. Encoded protein: CASSELGTNTEAFF.